This TCR beta chain was found in a study of control samples from healthy donors and cancer patients. CDR1 is SGHVS, CDR2 FQNEAQ, per germline. The CDR3 is 16 amino acids. V was pared by 1 base and J by 2 bases, with 6 bases of the junction left unmatched. Measured with immunoSEQ multiplex PCR; TCRdb has only the in-frame clones, and not every one. The table includes some 130,000 clones, about 92% detected once. The sequence derives from a woman in her fifties or sixties in good health. Sequencing was done on a sample of blood. This chain connects TRBV7-8 to TRBJ1-2, with 8 positions matching TRBD1. The CDR3 here is CASSLVGDRPNYGYTF. The CDR3 nucleotides are TGTGCCAGCAGCTTAGTTGGGGACAGGCCAAACTATGGCTACACCTTC.